Listed here is a single TCR beta chain. Its antigen remains unidentified. Germline V gives CDR1 LGHNA, CDR2 YNFKEQ. The CDR3 extends over 16 amino acids. These data belong to a study of CXCR3-negative and CXCR3-positive naive CD8 T cells. UMI-labeled TRB cDNA libraries were prepared by 5' RACE. TCRdb reanalyzed the 5' RACE reads and collapses them to one entry per CDR3 protein, without DNA. The sample has some 130,000 distinct CDR3 sequences. Study-level results: Surface CD5 matched across naive subsets, and TRB CDR3 properties served to infer TCR strength. Greater hydrophobicity was found in TRB CDR3s of CXCR3-positive naive cells than of CXCR3-negative naive cells.

Sequencing used naive CXCR3+ CD8+ T cells from blood. Subset meaning: CD45RO-CCR7+CD27+CD95- naive CD8+ T cells expressing CXCR3 (TNR3+). The V gene is TRBV4-2, the J gene TRBJ2-3; the TRBD1 assignment by TCRdb is unverifiable without DNA. The clonotype originates from a human donor in good health. Some clones in this sample may be carry-over from other donors' samples. The CDR3 sequence is CASSQVPLTSTDTQYF.